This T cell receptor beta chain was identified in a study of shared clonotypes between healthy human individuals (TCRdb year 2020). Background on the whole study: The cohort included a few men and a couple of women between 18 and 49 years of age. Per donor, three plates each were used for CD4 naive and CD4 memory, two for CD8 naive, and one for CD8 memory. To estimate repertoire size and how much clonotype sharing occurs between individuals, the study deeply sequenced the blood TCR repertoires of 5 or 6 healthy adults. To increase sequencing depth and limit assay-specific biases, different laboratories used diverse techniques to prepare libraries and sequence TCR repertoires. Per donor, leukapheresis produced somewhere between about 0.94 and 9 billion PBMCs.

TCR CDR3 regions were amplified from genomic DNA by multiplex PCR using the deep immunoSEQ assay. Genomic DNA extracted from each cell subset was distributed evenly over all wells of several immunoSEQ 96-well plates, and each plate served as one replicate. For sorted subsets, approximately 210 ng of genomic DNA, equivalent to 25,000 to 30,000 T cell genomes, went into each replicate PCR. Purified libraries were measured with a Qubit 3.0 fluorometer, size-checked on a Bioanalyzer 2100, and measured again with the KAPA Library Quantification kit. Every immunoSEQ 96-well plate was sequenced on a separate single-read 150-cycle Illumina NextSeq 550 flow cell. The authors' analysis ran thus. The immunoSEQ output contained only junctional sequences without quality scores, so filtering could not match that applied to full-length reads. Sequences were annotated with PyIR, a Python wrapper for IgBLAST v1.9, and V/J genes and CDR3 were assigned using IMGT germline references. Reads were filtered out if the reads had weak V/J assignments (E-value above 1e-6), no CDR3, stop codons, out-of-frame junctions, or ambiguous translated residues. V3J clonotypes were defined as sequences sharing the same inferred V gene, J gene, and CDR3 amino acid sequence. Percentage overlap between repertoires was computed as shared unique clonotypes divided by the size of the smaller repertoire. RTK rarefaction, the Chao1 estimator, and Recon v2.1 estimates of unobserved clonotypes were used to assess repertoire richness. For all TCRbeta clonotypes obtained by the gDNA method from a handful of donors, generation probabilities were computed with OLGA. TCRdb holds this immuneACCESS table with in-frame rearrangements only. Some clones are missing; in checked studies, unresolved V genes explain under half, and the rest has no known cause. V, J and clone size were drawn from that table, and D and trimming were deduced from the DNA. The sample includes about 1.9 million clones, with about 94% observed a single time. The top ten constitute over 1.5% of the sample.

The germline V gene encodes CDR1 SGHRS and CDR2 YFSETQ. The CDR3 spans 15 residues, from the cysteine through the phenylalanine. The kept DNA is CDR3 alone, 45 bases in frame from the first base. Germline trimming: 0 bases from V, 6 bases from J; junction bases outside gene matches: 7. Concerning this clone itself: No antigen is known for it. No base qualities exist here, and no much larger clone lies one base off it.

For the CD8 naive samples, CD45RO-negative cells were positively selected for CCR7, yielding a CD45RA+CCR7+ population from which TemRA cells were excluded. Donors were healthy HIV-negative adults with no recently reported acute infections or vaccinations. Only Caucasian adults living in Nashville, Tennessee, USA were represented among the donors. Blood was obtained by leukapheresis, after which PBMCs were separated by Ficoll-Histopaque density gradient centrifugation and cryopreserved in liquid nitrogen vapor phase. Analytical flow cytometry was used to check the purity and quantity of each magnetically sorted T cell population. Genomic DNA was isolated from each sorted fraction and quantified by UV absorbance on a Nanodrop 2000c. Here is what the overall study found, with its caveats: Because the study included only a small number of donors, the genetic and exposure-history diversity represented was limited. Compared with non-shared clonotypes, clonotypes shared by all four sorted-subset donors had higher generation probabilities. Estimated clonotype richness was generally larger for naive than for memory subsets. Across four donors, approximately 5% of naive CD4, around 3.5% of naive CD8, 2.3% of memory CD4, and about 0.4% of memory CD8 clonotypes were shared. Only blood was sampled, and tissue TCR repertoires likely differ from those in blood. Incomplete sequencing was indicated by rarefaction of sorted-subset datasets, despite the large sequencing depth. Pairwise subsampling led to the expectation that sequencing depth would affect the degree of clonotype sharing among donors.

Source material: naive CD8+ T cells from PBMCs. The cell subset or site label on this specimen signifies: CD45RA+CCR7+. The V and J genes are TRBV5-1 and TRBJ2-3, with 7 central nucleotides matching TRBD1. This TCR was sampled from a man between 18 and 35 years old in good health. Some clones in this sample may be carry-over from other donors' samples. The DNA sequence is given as TGCGCCAGCAGCTTGGTAGGGGGCCATCAGGATACGCAGTATTTT. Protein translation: CASSLVGGHQDTQYF.